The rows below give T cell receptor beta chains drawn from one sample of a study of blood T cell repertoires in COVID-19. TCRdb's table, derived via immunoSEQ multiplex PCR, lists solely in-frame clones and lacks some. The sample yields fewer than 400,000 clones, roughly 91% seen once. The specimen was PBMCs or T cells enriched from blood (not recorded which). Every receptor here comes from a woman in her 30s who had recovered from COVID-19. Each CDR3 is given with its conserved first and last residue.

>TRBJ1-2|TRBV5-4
CASSRGLFSGQKLVGYTF
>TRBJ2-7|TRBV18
CASSLGQFGYEQYF
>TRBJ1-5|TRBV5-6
CASSLGRADQPQHF
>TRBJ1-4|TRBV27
CASSSTLGIEKLFF
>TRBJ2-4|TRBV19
CASSIEDQGESWNIQYF
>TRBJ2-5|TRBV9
CASSLGLAGGYETQYF
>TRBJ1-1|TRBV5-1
CASSLTGQNTEAFF
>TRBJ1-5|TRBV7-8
CASSRIDQPQHF
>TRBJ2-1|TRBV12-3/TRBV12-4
CASSLAPIDEQFF
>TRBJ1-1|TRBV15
CATSTHGRGYTEAFF
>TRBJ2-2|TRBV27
CASTSRDRRTGELFF
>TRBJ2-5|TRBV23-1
CASSPVIPGLAAQETQYF
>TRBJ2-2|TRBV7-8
CASSLAVALRNTGELFF
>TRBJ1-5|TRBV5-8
CASSTSREVHQPQHF
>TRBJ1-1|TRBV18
CASSRGRGNTEAFF
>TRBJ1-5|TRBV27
CASRQQGGNQPQHF
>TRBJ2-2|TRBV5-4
CASSRTGNTGELFF
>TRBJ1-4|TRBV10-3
CAIRGTGSVDEKLFF
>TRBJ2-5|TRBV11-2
CASSFGGTDEETQYF
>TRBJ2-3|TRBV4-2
CASSQDRAGTGHTDTQYF
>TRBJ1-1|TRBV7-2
CASSPPVNTEAFF
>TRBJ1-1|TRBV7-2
CASRWTADNTEAFF
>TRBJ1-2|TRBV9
CASSVGEGGQSYGYTF
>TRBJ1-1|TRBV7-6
CASSLDRNTEAFF
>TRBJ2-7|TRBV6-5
CASSRGGRHYEQYF
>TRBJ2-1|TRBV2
CASRDIKAGYNEQFF
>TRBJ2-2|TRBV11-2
CASSSSQVANTGELFF
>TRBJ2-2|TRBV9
CASSGLAPNTGELFF
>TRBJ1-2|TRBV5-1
CASSFATGMNGYTF
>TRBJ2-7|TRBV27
CASSLSGLAGGWYEQYF
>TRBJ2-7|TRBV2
CASTLDGLPGYEQYF
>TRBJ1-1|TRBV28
CASSFATRPEAFF
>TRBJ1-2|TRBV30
CAWSVNRNYGYTF
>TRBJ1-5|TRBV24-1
CATSDFTGAQHF
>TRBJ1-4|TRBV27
CASSFRGDDGLFF
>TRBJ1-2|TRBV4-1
CASSQVVTGGYGYTF
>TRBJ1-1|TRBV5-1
CASSPPTGVGTEAFF
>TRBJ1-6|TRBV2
CASSGFLESPLHF
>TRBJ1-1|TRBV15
CATSRDPRGQGDEAFF
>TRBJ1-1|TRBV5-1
CASARTGPLGRNTEAFF
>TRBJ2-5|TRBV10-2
CASNGGTGETQYF
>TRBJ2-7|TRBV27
CASRRGKTQSYEQYF
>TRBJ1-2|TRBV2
CASSGQPPNYGYTF
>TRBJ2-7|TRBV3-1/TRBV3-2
CASSHSLGQGTYEQYF
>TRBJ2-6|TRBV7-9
CASSLAGPPGANVLTF
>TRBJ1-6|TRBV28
CASSFDRANSPLHF
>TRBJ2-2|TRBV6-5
CASLETNTGELFF
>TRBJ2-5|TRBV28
CASSFTLGTAGGQETQYF
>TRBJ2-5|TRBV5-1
CASRLLAGAQETQYF
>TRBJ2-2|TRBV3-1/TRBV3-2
CATLRSAVAGELFF
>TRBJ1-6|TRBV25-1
CASSEFVQGSPLHF
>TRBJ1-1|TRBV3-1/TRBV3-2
CASSQQGTEAFF
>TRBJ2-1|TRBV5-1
CASSPKGSGTEAKSSYNEQFF
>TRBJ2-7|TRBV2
CASSELGAKGFEQYF
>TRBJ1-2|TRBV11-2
CASSTLSGGTRGLNYGYTF